The present entry profiles one T cell receptor (beta chain) with its context. The data were obtained in a study of CD8 T cells in ankylosing spondylitis. One entry per CDR3 protein, called by TCRdb with MiXCR from the 5' RACE reads. The profile shows over 130,000 distinct CDR3 sequences, around two fifths of them singletons. Germline V lookup: CDR1 LGHNA, CDR2 YNFKEQ. V lost 1 base to trimming and J lost 0 bases, with 10 bases between them. This CDR3 spans 16 amino acids. V and J are TRBV4-2 and TRBJ2-1; D call uncertain. Sequencing was done on a sample of synovial fluid, either unsorted or a sorted T cell fraction (not recorded which). The origin of this receptor is a male donor with ankylosing spondylitis. The CDR3 is CASSQGIRSSYNEQFF. In nucleotides, the CDR3 is TGTGCCAGCAGCCAAGGAATTCGTAGCTCCTACAATGAGCAGTTCTTC.